Listed here are 15 T cell receptor beta chains from one sample, sequenced in a study of T cell responses to AZD1222 COVID-19 vaccine. Clones were read by immunoSEQ multiplex PCR, and TCRdb kept only the in-frame ones, dropping some. Of 65,000 to 85,000 clones in the sample, roughly 84% were seen once. The source material was peripheral blood, sampled on day 0 of AZD1222 vaccination. The receptors originated from an adult in good health.

CDR3 loop: CASSEATRDGETQYF. CDR3 DNA: TGTGCCAGCAGTGAAGCGACCCGGGACGGGGAGACCCAGTACTTC. The chain uses TRBV6-1 and TRBJ2-5; D possibly uses TRBD1 or TRBD2 (5 bases each). CDR3 length equals 15 residues. Between the trimmed V and J ends, which lost 0 bases and 5 bases, there was a span of 13 bases. Germline V gene sequence: CDR1 MNHNS, CDR2 SASEGT.

V usage is TRBV25-1 and J usage is TRBJ1-3, with TRBD1 as a possible D gene (6 bases). The CDR3 consists of 16 residues. V shed 2 bases and J shed 4 bases, with 15 bases lying between them. Per germline, CDR1 MGHDK and CDR2 SYGVNS. The CDR3 sequence: CASSEKAGASGNTIYF. DNA of the CDR3: TGTGCCAGCAGTGAAAAGGCAGGGGCATCCGGAAACACCATATATTTT. Looking up the rest from reference TRBV25-1 and TRBJ1-3 gives the full variable domain: EADIYQTPRYLVIGTGKKITLECSQTMGHDKMYWYQQDPGMELHLIHYSYGVNSTEKGDLSSESTVSRIRTEHFPLTLESARPSHTSQYLCASSEKAGASGNTIYFGEGSWLTVV.

The V and J genes are TRBV13 and TRBJ2-3; tentatively, D is TRBD2 (6 bases). CDR1 is PRHDT, CDR2 FYEKMQ, per germline (reference sequence). The CDR3 is 13 residues long. The V gene lost 2 bases and the J gene lost 6 bases, with 9 bases spanning the gap. The CDR3 nucleotides read TGTGCCAGCAGCTTAAATCGGGGGGATACGCAGTATTTT. It codes for CASSLNRGDTQYF. Using reference TRBV13 and TRBJ2-3 for the parts outside the CDR3, the full variable domain is AAGVIQSPRHLIKEKRETATLKCYPIPRHDTVYWYQQGPGQDPQFLISFYEKMQSDKGSIPDRFSAQQFSDYHSELNMSSLELGDSALYFCASSLNRGDTQYFGPGTRLTVL.

This clone was seen a single time. V is TRBV7-2 and J is TRBJ1-2; D is unclear. CDR1 is SGHTA, CDR2 FQGNSA, per germline. This CDR3 is 13 amino acids long. V dropped 3 bases and J dropped 3 bases, with 8 bases sitting between them. CDR3 sequence reads: CASSLGGYYGYTF. CDR3 in DNA: TGTGCCAGCAGCTTGGGAGGTTACTATGGCTACACCTTC.

This clone is classed as medium-sized (0.01 to 0.1%). V and J are TRBV7-9 and TRBJ1-2; 9 bases agree with TRBD1. CDR3 length: 16 residues. Germline loops: CDR1 SEHNR, CDR2 FQNEAQ (reference sequence). After removal of 6 bases from V and 4 bases from J, the junction contained 12 bases not matched to a gene. CDR3 in amino acids: CASSQQAGTGFYGYTF. CDR3 coding DNA: TGTGCCAGCAGTCAACAGGCTGGGACAGGGTTCTATGGCTACACCTTC.

This clone was seen a few times. The V gene is TRBV6-2 or TRBV6-3, the J gene TRBJ1-2; no firm D call. Trimming left V 2 bases short and J 5 bases short, with 18 bases between. The CDR3 has 16 residues. Germline V gene lookup returns CDR1 MNHEY and CDR2 SVGEGT. The CDR3 loop is CASSYIPQTIPYGYTF. CDR3 sequence (DNA): TGTGCCAGCAGTTACATTCCACAGACGATCCCTTATGGCTACACCTTC.

The chain links TRBV28 to TRBJ2-1; weak D call: TRBD1 (6 bases). Germline V lookup: CDR1 MDHEN, CDR2 SYDVKM. CDR3 length equals 14 residues. With 7 bases removed from V and 9 bases from J, the gap between germline ends came to 19 bases. In DNA form, the CDR3 reads TGTGCCAGCATCCGAGGTCCGGGCAGGGGTGAGCAGTTCTTC. This gives the protein CASIRGPGRGEQFF.

The chain is built from TRBV11-2 and TRBJ2-3, with 7 bases fitting TRBD2. Trimming cost V 3 bases and J 5 bases; bases outside gene matches: 14. CDR1 SGHAT and CDR2 FQNNGV come from the germline V gene. This CDR3 region has 17 residues. CDR3 DNA sequence: TGTGCCAGCAGCTTTTCCACGGGAGCGGGGATGATAGATACGCAGTATTTT. Protein sequence: CASSFSTGAGMIDTQYF.

This chain joins TRBV2 and TRBJ1-3; no definite D call. The germline CDR1 and CDR2 sequences are SNHLY and FYNNEI. The CDR3 is 15 residues long. V was cut by 10 bases and J by 7 bases, with 23 bases left in between. The CDR3 here is CANVIDTGSFNTIYF. The DNA of the CDR3 is TGTGCCAACGTGATCGATACGGGTTCCTTCAACACCATATATTTT.

The V call is TRBV2, the J call TRBJ1-5; the match to TRBD1 covers 8 bases. The ends lost 6 bases at V and 0 bases at J; junction bases unmatched: 13. The CDR3 is 18 residues long. The germline V gene encodes CDR1 SNHLY and CDR2 FYNNEI. CDR3 bases: TGTGCCAGCAGCGCCGGACAGGGTTGGGGTTATAGCAATCAGCCCCAGCATTTT. This encodes CASSAGQGWGYSNQPQHF.

The chain uses TRBV7-9 and TRBJ2-3; TRBD1 matches 7 bases. CDR1 and CDR2 (germline): SEHNR, FQNEAQ (reference sequence). The V segment lost 5 bases and the J segment 2 bases; nucleotides outside the gene matches: 10. The CDR3 length is 16 residues. This chain's CDR3 is CASSPTGARHTDTQYF. The CDR3 bases are TGTGCCAGCAGCCCAACAGGGGCCAGGCACACAGATACGCAGTATTTT.

In DNA form, the CDR3 reads TGTGCCAGCAGCGTCAAGGGTGGTGAGCAGTTCTTC. Translated, it gives CASSVKGGEQFF. The chain carries TRBV7-8 and TRBJ2-1; no reliable D call. Germline V gene lookup returns CDR1 SGHVS and CDR2 FQNEAQ. Trimming removed 5 bases at V and 9 bases at J, with 11 bases between. The length of the CDR3 is 12 residues.

This clone appeared a single time. The CDR3: CASSTSLNSHEQYF. CDR3 sequence (DNA): TGCGCCAGCAGCACTTCACTAAATTCCCACGAGCAGTACTTC. The rearrangement uses TRBV4-1 and TRBJ2-7; D is unclear. Between the trimmed V and J ends, which lost 5 bases and 5 bases, there was a span of 16 bases. The CDR3 consists of 14 residues. Germline V lookup: CDR1 MGHRA, CDR2 YSYEKL.

This chain uses TRBV24-1 with TRBJ1-5, with D possibly matching TRBD1 (5 bases). The CDR3 has 14 amino acids. Germline CDR1 KGHDR, CDR2 SFDVKD. V lost 5 bases and J 3 bases, leaving 10 bases between the germline ends. The CDR3 loop is CATSGSGSNQPQHF. CDR3 DNA: TGTGCCACCAGTGGTTCAGGGTCCAATCAGCCCCAGCATTTT.

The chain uses TRBV12-3 or TRBV12-4 and TRBJ2-5; D may be TRBD1 (6 bases). The CDR3 contains 12 residues. V was shortened by 3 bases and J by 7 bases, with 9 bases between the two germline ends. CDR3 region: CASSLGAGTQYF. Written as DNA, the CDR3 is TGTGCCAGCAGTTTGGGGGCCGGGACCCAGTACTTC.